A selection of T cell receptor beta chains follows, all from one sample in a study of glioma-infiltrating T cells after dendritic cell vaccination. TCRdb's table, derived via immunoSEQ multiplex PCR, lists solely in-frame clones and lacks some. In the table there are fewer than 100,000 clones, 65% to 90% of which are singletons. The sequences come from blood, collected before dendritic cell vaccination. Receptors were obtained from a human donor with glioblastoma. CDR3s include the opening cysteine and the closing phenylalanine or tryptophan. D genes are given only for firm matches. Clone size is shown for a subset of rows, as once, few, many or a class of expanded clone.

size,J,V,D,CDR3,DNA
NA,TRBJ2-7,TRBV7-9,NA,CASSLDTRSYEQYF,TGTGCCAGCAGCTTGGACACTCGCTCCTACGAGCAGTACTTC
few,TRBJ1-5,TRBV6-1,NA,CASSPTGTQPQHF,TGTGCCAGCAGTCCTACAGGGACTCAGCCCCAGCATTTT
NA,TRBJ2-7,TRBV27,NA,CASSLAGHPVYEQYF,TGTGCCAGCAGTTTGGCAGGTCACCCCGTCTACGAGCAGTACTTC
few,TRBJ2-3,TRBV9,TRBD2,CASSVRLAGGATDTQYF,TGTGCCAGCAGCGTACGACTAGCGGGAGGGGCCACAGATACGCAGTATTTT
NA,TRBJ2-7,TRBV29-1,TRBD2,CSVGRGSYEQYF,TGCAGCGTCGGGAGGGGTTCCTACGAGCAGTACTTC
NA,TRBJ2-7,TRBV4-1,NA,CASSQAPGGTASYEQYF,TGCGCCAGCAGCCAAGCCCCCGGAGGGACAGCCTCCTACGAGCAGTACTTC
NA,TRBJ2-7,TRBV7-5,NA,CVRSSSPSGGEQYF,TGTGTCAGAAGCTCCTCACCTTCAGGAGGCGAGCAGTACTTC
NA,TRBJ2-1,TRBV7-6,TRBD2,CASSPRPLDSGGAAFF,TGTGCCAGCAGCCCCCGACCCCTTGATAGCGGGGGGGCAGCGTTCTTC
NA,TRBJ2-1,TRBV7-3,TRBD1,CASSTGGGGYNEQFF,TGTGCCAGCAGCACAGGGGGCGGGGGTTACAATGAGCAGTTCTTC
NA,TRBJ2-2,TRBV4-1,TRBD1,CASSHVGWGGDKTGANTGELFF,TGCGCCAGCAGCCACGTGGGTTGGGGTGGGGATAAGACAGGGGCGAACACCGGGGAGCTGTTTTTT
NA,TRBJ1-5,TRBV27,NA,CASSLSWGFSNQPQHF,TGTGCCAGCAGTTTATCGTGGGGCTTTAGCAATCAGCCCCAGCATTTT
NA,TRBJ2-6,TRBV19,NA,CASSTTGAGANVLTF,TGTGCCAGTAGTACAACAGGCGCTGGGGCCAACGTCCTGACTTTC
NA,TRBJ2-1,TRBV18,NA,CASSRSSANNEQFF,TGTGCCAGCTCAAGGAGTAGTGCAAACAATGAGCAGTTCTTC
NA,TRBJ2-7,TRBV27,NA,CASSLAGAISYEQYF,TGTGCCAGCAGTTTAGCGGGGGCTATCTCCTACGAGCAGTACTTC
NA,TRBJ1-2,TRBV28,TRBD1,CASSLRGGNYNYGYTF,TGTGCCAGCAGTTTAAGAGGGGGCAACTATAACTATGGCTACACCTTC
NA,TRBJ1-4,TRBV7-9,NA,CASSRSLKEKLFF,TGTGCCAGCAGCAGGAGTTTGAAGGAAAAACTGTTTTTT
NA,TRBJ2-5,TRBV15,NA,CATSRDGGAVETQYF,TGTGCCACCAGCAGAGATGGGGGGGCCGTAGAGACCCAGTACTTC
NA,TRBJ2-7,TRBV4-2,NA,CASSQGATGSAYEQYF,TGTGCCAGCAGCCAAGGGGCAACAGGGAGCGCCTACGAGCAGTACTTC
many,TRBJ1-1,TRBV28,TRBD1,CASSLLVGQGDSLNTEAFF,TGTGCCAGCAGTTTACTTGTGGGACAGGGGGATTCCCTGAACACTGAAGCTTTCTTT
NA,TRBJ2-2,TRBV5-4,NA,CASSLDFPLTGELFF,TGTGCCAGCAGTTTGGACTTTCCACTCACCGGGGAGCTGTTTTTT
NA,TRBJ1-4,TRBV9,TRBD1,CASSDNRGTATNEKLFF,TGTGCCAGCAGCGACAACAGGGGGACCGCAACTAATGAAAAACTGTTTTTT
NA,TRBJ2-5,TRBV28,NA,CASSSGQTGETQYF,TGTGCCAGCAGTTCAGGACAGACCGGTGAGACCCAGTACTTC
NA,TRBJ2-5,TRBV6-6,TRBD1,CASSYRTGGRETQYF,TGTGCCAGCAGTTACCGGACAGGGGGCCGGGAGACCCAGTACTTC
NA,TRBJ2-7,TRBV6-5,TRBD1,CASREGTGPYEQYF,TGTGCCAGCAGGGAGGGGACAGGGCCCTACGAGCAGTACTTC
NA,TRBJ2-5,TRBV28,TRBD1,CASSFLQGSWLYF,TGTGCCAGCAGTTTTCTACAGGGGTCCTGGTTGTACTTC
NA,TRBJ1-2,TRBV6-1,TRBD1,CASPDRASYGYTF,TGTGCCAGTCCCGACAGGGCCAGCTATGGCTACACCTTC
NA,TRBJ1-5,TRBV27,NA,CASSYGLNQPQHF,TGTGCCAGCAGTTATGGGCTCAATCAGCCCCAGCATTTT
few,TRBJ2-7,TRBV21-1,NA,CASSPRDSAYEQYF,TGTGCCAGCAGCCCACGGGACAGTGCCTACGAGCAGTACTTC
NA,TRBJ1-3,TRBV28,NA,CASRRAGNTIYF,TGTGCCAGCAGGAGAGCGGGAAACACCATATATTTT
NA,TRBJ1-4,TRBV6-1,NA,CASSVGGRANEKLFF,TGTGCCAGCAGCGTTGGGGGGAGGGCTAATGAAAAACTGTTTTTT
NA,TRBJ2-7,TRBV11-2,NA,CASSLIGRDRLYYEQYF,TGTGCCAGCAGCTTAATCGGGCGGGACAGACTCTACTACGAGCAGTACTTC
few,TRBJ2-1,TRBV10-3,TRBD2,CAISLAGYNEQFF,TGTGCCATCAGTCTAGCGGGGTACAATGAGCAGTTCTTC
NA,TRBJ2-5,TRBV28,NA,CASRQGQETQYF,TGTGCCAGCAGACAGGGCCAAGAGACCCAGTACTTC
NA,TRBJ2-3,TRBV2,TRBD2,CASRPRRTSGPDTQYF,TGTGCCAGCCGTCCCCGCAGGACTAGCGGGCCAGATACGCAGTATTTT
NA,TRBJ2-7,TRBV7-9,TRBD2,CASSFPAGGPYEQYF,TGTGCCAGCAGCTTTCCGGCGGGAGGTCCCTACGAGCAGTACTTC
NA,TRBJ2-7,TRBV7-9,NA,CASSFKLGEQYF,TGTGCCAGCAGCTTTAAACTAGGCGAGCAGTACTTC
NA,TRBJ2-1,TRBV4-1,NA,CASSQEQQYGEQFF,TGCGCCAGCAGCCAAGAGCAACAGTACGGTGAGCAGTTCTTC
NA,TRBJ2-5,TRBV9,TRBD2,CASSVAPLAGGYETQYF,TGTGCCAGCAGCGTAGCTCCGCTAGCGGGGGGTTATGAGACCCAGTACTTC
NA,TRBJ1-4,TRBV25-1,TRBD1,CASSSGQAINEKLFF,TGTGCCAGCAGCTCGGGACAGGCGATTAATGAAAAACTGTTTTTT
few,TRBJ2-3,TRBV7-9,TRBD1,CASSPGQVLTDTQYF,TGTGCCAGCAGCCCTGGACAGGTTCTCACAGATACGCAGTATTTT
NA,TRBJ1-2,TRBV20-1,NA,CSGQSGSGYTF,TGCAGTGGTCAGTCGGGGAGTGGCTACACCTTC
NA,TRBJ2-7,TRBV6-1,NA,CASRESERAGGYEQYF,TGTGCCAGCAGGGAATCCGAGAGGGCAGGAGGATACGAGCAGTACTTC
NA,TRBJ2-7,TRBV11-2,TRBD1,CASSRQGKNNEQYF,TGTGCCAGCAGCCGACAGGGGAAGAACAACGAGCAGTACTTC
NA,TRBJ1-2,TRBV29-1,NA,CSVEDLGSGSGAGGYTF,TGCAGCGTTGAAGATCTGGGATCCGGATCGGGCGCGGGTGGCTACACCTTC
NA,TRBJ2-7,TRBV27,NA,CASGGHEQYF,TGTGCCAGCGGCGGCCACGAGCAGTACTTC